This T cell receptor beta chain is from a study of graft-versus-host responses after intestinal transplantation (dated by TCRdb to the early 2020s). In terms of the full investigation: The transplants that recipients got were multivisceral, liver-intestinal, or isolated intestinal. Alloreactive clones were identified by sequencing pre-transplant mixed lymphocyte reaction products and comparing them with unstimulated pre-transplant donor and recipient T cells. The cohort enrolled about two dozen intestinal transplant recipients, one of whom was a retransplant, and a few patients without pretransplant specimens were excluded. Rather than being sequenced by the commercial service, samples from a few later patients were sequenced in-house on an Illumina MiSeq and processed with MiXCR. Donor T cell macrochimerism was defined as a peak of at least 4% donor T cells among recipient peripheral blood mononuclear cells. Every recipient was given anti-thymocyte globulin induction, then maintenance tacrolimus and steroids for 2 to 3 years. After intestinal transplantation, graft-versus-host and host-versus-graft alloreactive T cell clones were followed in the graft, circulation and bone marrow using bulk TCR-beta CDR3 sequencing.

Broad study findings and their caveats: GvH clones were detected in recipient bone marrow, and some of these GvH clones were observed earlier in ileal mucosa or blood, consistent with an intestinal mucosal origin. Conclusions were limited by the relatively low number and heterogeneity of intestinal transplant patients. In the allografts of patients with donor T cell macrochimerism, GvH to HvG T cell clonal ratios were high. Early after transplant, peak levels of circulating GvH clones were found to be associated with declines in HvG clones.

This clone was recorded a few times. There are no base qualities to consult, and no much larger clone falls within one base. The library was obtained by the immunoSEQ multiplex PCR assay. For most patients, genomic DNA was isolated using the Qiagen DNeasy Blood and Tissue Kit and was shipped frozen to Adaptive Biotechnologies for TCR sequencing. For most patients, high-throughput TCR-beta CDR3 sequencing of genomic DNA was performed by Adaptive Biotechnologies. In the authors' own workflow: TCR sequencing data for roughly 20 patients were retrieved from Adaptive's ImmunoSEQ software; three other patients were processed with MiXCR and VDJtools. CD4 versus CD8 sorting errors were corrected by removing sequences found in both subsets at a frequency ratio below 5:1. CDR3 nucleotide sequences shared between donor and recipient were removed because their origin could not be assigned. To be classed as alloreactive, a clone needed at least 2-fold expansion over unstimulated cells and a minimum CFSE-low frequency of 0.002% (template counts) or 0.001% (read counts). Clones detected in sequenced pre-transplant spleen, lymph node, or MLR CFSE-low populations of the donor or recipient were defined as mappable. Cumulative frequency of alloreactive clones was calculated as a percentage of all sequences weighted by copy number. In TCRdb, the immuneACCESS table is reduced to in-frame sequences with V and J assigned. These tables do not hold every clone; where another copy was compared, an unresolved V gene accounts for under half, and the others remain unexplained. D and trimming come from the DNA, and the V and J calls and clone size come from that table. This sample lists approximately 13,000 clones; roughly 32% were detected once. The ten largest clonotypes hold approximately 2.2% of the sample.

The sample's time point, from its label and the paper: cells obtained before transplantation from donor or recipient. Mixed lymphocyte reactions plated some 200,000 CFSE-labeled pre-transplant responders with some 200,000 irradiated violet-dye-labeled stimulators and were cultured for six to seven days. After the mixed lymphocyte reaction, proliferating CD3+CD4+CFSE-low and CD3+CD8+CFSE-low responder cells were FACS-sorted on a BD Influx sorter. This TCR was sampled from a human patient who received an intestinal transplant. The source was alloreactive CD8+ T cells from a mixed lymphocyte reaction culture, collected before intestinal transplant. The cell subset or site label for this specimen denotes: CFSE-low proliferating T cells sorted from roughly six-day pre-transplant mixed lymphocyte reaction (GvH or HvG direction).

The nucleotide sequence reads TGTGCCAGCAGCCAAGACACGGGGGGGCGACTCAATGAGCAGTTCTTC. Protein translation: CASSQDTGGRLNEQFF. The V gene is TRBV4-2 and the J gene is TRBJ2-1, with 8 junctional bases fitting TRBD2. Per the germline V gene, LGHNA is the CDR1 and YNFKEQ is the CDR2. Trimming removed 0 bases from V and 6 bases from J; the gene matches leave 7 bases unexplained. From its cysteine to its phenylalanine, the CDR3 spans 16 amino acids. The CDR3 DNA has 48 bases and is translated from base 1.